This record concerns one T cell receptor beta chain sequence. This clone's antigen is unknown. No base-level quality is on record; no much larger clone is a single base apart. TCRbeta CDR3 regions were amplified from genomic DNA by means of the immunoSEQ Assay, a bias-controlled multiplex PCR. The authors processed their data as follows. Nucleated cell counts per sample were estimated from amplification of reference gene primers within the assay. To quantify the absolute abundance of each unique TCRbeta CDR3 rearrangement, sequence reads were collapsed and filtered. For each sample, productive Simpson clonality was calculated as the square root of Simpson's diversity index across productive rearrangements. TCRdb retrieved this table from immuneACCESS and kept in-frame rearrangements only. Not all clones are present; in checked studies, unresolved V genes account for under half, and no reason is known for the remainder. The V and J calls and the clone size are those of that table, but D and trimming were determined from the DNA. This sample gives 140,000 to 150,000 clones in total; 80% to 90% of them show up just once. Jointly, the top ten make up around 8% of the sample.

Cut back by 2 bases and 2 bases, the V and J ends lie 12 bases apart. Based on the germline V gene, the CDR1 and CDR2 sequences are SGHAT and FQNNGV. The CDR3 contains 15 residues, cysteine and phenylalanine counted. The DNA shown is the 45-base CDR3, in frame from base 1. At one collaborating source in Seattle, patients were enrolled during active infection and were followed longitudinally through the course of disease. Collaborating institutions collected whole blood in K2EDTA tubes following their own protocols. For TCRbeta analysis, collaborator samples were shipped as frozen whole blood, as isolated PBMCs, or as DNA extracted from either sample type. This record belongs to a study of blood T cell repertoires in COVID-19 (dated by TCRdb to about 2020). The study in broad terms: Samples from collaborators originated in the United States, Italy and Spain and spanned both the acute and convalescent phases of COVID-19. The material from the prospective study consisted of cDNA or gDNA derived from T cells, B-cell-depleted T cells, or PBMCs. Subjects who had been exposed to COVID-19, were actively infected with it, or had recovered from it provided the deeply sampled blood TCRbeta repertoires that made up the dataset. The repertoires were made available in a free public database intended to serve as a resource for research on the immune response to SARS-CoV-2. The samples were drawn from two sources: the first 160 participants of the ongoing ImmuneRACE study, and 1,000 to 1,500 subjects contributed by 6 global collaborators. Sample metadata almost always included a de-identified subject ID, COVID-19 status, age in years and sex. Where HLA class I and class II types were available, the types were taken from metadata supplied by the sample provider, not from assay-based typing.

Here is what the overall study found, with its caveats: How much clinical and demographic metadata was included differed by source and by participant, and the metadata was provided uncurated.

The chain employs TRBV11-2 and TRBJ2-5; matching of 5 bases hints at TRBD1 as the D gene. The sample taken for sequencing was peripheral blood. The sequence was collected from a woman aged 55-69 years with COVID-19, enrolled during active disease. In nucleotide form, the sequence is TGTGCCAGCAGCTTAATAGGGGCCTCTCAAGAGACCCAGTACTTC. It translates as CASSLIGASQETQYF.